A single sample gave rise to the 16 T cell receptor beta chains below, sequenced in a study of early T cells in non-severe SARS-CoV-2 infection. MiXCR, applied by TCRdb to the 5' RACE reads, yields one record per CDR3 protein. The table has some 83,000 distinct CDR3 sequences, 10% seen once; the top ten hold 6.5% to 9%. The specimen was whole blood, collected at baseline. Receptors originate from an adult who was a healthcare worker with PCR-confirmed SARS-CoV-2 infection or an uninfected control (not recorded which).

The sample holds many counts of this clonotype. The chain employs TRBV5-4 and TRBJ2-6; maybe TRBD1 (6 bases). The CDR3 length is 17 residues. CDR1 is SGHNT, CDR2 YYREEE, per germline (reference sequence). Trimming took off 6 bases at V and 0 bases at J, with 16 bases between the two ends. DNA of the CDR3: TGTGCCAGCAACGTCGATCCACAGGGCTCTGGGGCCAACGTCCTGACTTTC. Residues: CASNVDPQGSGANVLTF.

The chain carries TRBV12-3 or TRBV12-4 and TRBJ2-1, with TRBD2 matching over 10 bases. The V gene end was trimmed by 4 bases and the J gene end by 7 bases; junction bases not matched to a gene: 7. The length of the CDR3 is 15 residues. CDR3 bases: TGTGCCAGCAGTTCAAGCGGGAGGGTCATGAATGAGCAGTTCTTC. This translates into CASSSSGRVMNEQFF.

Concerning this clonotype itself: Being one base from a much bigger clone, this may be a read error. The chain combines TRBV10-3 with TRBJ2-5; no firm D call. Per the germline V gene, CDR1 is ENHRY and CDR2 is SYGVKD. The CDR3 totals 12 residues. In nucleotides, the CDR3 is TGTGCCATGGGCGGCAGCCAAGAGACCCAGCACTTC. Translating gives CAMGGSQETQHF.

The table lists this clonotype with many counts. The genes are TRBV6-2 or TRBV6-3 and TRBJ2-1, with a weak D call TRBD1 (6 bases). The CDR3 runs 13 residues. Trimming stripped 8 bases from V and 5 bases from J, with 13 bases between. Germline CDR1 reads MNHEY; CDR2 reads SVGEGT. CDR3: CASVRGQNNEQFF. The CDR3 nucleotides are TGTGCCAGCGTAAGGGGACAAAACAATGAGCAGTTCTTC.

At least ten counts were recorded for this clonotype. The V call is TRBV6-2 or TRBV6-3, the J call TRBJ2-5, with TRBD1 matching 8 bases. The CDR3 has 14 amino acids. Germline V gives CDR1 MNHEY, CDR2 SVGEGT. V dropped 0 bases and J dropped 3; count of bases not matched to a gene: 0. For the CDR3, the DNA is TGTGCCAGCAGTTACTCGACAGGGGAAGAGACCCAGTACTTC. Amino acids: CASSYSTGEETQYF.

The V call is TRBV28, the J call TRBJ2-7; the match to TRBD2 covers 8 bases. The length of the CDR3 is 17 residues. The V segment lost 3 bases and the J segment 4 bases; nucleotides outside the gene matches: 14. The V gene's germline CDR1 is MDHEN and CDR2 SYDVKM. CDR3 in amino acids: CASSLGPPAGDRYEQYF. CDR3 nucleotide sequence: TGTGCCAGCAGTTTGGGGCCCCCAGCGGGAGATAGGTACGAGCAGTACTTC.

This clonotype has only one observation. CDR3 protein: CAWDGTDSYEQYF. DNA of the CDR3: TGTGCCTGGGACGGGACAGACTCCTACGAGCAGTACTTC. This rearrangement joins TRBV30 to TRBJ2-7; 7 bases fit TRBD1. CDR1 and CDR2 from the germline V gene are GTSNPN and SVGIG (reference sequence). V shed 5 bases and J 0 bases; nucleotides not matched to a gene: 4. The length of the CDR3 is 13 residues.

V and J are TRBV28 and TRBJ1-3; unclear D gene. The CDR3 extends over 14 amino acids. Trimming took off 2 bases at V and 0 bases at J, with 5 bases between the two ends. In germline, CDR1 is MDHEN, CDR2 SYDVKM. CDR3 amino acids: CASSLRPSGNTIYF. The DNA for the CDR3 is TGTGCCAGCAGTTTACGTCCCTCTGGAAACACCATATATTTT.

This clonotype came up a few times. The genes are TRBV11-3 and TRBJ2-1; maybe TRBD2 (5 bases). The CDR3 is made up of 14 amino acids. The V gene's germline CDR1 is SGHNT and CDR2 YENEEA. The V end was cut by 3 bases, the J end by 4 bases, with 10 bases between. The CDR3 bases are TGTGCCAGCAGCTTGAGAGGGTTATACAATGAGCAGTTCTTC. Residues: CASSLRGLYNEQFF.

The CDR3 spells CASSPPGRLMANVLTF. CDR3 DNA: TGTGCCAGCAGCCCACCGGGTCGCCTCATGGCCAACGTCCTGACTTTC. The rearrangement joins TRBV7-2 to TRBJ2-6; D is undetermined. From germline, CDR1 is SGHTA and CDR2 FQGNSA. V lost 5 bases to trimming and J lost 6 bases, with 17 bases between them. There are 16 residues in the CDR3.

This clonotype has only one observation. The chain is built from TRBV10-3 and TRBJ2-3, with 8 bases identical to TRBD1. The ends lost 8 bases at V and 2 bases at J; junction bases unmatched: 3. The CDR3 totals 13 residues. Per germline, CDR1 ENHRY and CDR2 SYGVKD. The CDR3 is CAIRDRNTDTQYF. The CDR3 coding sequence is TGTGCCATCCGGGACAGGAACACAGATACGCAGTATTTT.

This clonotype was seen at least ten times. As DNA, the CDR3 is TGCAGTGCTCGGACAGCCGGCATGCCCCAGCATTTT. Encoded protein: CSARTAGMPQHF. The chain couples TRBV20-1 to TRBJ1-5, with a tentative D call TRBD1 (6 bases). Germline V CDR1 and CDR2: DFQATT, SNEGSKA (reference sequence). Trimming cost V 5 bases and J 9 bases, with 14 bases left between them. The CDR3 has 12 residues.

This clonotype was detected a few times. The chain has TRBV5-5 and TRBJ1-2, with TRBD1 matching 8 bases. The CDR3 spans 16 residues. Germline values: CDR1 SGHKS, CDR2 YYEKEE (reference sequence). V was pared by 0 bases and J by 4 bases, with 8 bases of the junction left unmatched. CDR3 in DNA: TGTGCCAGCAGCTTGGAGCAGGACAGGGCCTCCTATGGCTACACCTTC. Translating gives CASSLEQDRASYGYTF. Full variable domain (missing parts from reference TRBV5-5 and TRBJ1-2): DAGVTQSPTHLIKTRGQQVTLRCSPISGHKSVSWYQQVLGQGPQFIFQYYEKEERGRGNFPDRFSARQFPNYSSELNVNALLLGDSALYLCASSLEQDRASYGYTFGSGTRLTVV.

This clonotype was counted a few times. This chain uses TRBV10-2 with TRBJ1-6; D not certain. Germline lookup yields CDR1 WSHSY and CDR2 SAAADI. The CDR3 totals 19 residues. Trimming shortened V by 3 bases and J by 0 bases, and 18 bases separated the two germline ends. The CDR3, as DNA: TGCGCCAGCAGTGAAACAATGGGCCGCGGGAACTCCTATAATTCACCCCTCCACTTT. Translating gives CASSETMGRGNSYNSPLHF.

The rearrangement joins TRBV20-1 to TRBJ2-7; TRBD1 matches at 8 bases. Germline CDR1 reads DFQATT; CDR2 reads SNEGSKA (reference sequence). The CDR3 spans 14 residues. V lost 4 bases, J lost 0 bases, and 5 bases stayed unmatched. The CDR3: CSATGGLSSYEQYF. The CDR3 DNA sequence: TGCAGTGCTACAGGGGGCTTGAGCTCCTACGAGCAGTACTTC.

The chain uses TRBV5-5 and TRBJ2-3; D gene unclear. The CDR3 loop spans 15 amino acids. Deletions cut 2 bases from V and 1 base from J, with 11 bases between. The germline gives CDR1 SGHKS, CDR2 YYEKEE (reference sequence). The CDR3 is CASSFLQPRTDTQYF. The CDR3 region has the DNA TGTGCCAGCAGCTTCCTTCAGCCACGCACAGATACGCAGTATTTT.